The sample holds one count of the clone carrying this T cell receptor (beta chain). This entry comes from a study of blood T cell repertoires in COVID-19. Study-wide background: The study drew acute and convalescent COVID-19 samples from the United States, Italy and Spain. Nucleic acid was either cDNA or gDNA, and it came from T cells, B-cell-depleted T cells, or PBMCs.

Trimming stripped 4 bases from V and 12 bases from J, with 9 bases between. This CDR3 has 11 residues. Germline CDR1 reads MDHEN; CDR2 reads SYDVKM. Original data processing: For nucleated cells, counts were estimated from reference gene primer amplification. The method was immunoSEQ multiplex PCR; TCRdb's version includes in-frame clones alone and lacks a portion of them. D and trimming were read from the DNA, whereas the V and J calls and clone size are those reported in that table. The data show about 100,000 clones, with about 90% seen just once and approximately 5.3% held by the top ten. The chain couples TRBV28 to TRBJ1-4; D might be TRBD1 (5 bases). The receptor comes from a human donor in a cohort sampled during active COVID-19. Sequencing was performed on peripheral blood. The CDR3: CASSSGWQLFF. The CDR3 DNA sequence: TGTGCCAGCAGTTCAGGGTGGCAACTGTTTTTT.